This T cell receptor (beta chain) comes out of a study of T cell responses to AZD1222 COVID-19 vaccine. Study-level findings and limits: Repertoires were sampled only after the peak T cell response. The donor group comprised mostly white British people and more females; the analysis possibly underestimated clonal diversity. At baseline, seropositivity was found in only a handful of AZD1222 recipients.

With 3 bases removed from V and 9 bases from J, the gap between germline ends came to 12 bases. Germline CDR1 and CDR2: GTSNPN and SVGIG (reference sequence). CDR3 length: 12 residues. TCRdb's copy holds only in-frame clones and misses some; the assay was immunoSEQ multiplex PCR. Of some 150,000 clones in the sample, 86% were seen once. As regards this clone: Its antigen is not known.

The chain uses TRBV30 and TRBJ1-5; D gene ambiguous. The sequences come from peripheral blood, collected 28 days after the second AZD1222 dose. The clonotype comes from an adult who received the AZD1222 COVID-19 vaccine. The CDR3 DNA is TGTGCCTGGAGCCCGTCCCCCCCGCCCCAGCATTTT. It specifies CAWSPSPPPQHF.